A selection of T cell receptor beta chains follows, all from one sample in a study of cytomegalovirus exposure and HLA in healthy donors. TCRdb keeps only in-frame clones here, not all; method: immunoSEQ multiplex PCR. This sample has 150,000 to 200,000 clones, with over 60% found just once. Specimen: PBMCs. The source is a woman in her 40s in good health and CMV-seronegative. The CDR3 runs from the conserved cysteine through the conserved F or W.

v_call cdr3_length cdr3_aa
TRBV7-6 19 CASSFPAGLAGLRRETQYF
TRBV30 14 CAWRPRDRVVGYTF
TRBV30 16 CAWSPRRTSSTDTQYF
TRBV18 12 CASSTGGTEAFF
TRBV30 15 CAWSLPGLGGDTQYF
TRBV9 13 CASSARHGDTIYF
TRBV7-6 15 CASSPYGQGGDGYTF
TRBV7-6 13 CASSLARGGEQYF
TRBV18 17 CASSQNRDRLKRETQYF
TRBV11-1 15 CASSPYTYSTDTQYF
TRBV15 16 CATSRDPDSSYNEQFF
TRBV6-5 15 CASSLTGGIQLGYTF
TRBV7-9 13 CASLREVGTEAFF
TRBV2 16 CASRGGTSGSTDTQYF
TRBV19 17 CASSGSGYSPSYNEQFF
TRBV11-2 18 CASRRGTSGSKVTDTQYF
TRBV4-3 13 CASAWGGANEQFF
TRBV6-1 13 CASSLKGWTEAFF
TRBV11-2 15 CASSHGQGSYNEQFF
TRBV29-1 13 CSAGLAGGNEQFF
TRBV2 14 CASIRGTEQETQYF
TRBV18 12 CASSPSSDTIYF
TRBV9 16 CASSVASSGNTGELFF
TRBV28 15 CASSLYTSGTDTQYF
TRBV29-1 15 CSVEVYREGGNTIYF
TRBV18 14 CASSRQQNTGELFF
TRBV4-3 17 CASSQDWGAGSYNEQFF
TRBV28 14 CASSLTGSYNEQFF
TRBV14 14 CASSHAGLSYEQYF
TRBV6-5 14 CASSYAGQGHGYTF
TRBV5-1 16 CASSRNGGAGNTEAFF
TRBV19 13 CASTPSGYNEQFF